These T cell receptor beta chains were read from a single sample in a study of metastatic and nonmetastatic thyroid tumors. TCRdb re-analyzed the PCR reads through MiXCR. Found here are around 10,000 clones, about 31% of them singletons; the top ten hold around 17%. Sample: tumor tissue. These receptors were obtained from a female donor with papillary thyroid cancer or a benign thyroid nodule (not recorded which). Some clones in this sample may be carry-over from other donors' samples. The CDR3 runs from the conserved cysteine through the conserved F or W. D genes are given only for firm matches. Some rows mark clone size as missing; the rest say once, few, many or name a class of expanded clone.

CDR3nt	CDR3aa	j_gene	v_gene	d_gene	abundance
TGTGCCACCAGCGGCGAAAATCAGTCCCAGCATTTT	CATSGENQSQHF	TRBJ1-5	TRBV15	-	many
TGTGCCACCCAGACTGGGGCTGGGACCCACCCCCAGCATTTT	CATQTGAGTHPQHF	TRBJ1-5	TRBV19	-	-
TGTGCCAGCAGCTTTGCCCACAGGTCCTACGAGCAGTACTTC	CASSFAHRSYEQYF	TRBJ2-7	TRBV11-3	-	-
TGTGCCAGCAGCACTGGGACTTTCCCCCTATATTTT	CASSTGTFPLYF	TRBJ1-3	TRBV7-9	-	-
TGTGCCAGCGCTTTCAGAGTGGGAGAAGCTTTCTTT	CASAFRVGEAFF	TRBJ1-1	TRBV7-2	-	-
TGTGCCAGCAGCTTAGGATTCGGTGAGCCCCAGCATTTT	CASSLGFGEPQHF	TRBJ1-5	TRBV7-8	-	-
TGTGCCACCAGTGATTACTATGGCTACACCTTC	CATSDYYGYTF	TRBJ1-2	TRBV24-1	-	medium-sized
TGTGCCAGCAGCTTAGCAGGGATGGAAAATGGCTACACCTTC	CASSLAGMENGYTF	TRBJ1-2	TRBV7-2	-	-
TGCAGCGTTGAAGATAATGGCTACACCTTC	CSVEDNGYTF	TRBJ1-2	TRBV29-1	-	-
TGTGCCAGCAGCGTAGGCGGGGGGCCGCGCAATGAGCAGTTCTTC	CASSVGGGPRNEQFF	TRBJ2-1	TRBV9	TRBD2	medium-sized
TGTGCCAGCAGCTTAGGGTCCGGGACGGTTGGGGATGGCTACACCTTC	CASSLGSGTVGDGYTF	TRBJ1-2	TRBV13	-	-
TGTGCCAGCAGTCCCTTCTTAACGAAAGCTAACTATGGCTACACCTTC	CASSPFLTKANYGYTF	TRBJ1-2	TRBV6-2/TRBV6-3	-	medium-sized
TGTGCCAGCAGCGCCTCCGGGACAGGGTTGGAGTCACCCCTCCACTTT	CASSASGTGLESPLHF	TRBJ1-6	TRBV11-1	TRBD1	medium-sized
TGTGCCAGCAGCTGGGACGGCAATCAGCCCCAGCATTTT	CASSWDGNQPQHF	TRBJ1-5	TRBV7-2	-	many
TGCGCCAGCAGCTTGGTGGGGGGCTCCTACAATGAGCAGTTCTTC	CASSLVGGSYNEQFF	TRBJ2-1	TRBV5-1	-	medium-sized
TGTGCCAGCAGTTACTCAAAGGGACAGGGGCCACCCCTCCACTTT	CASSYSKGQGPPLHF	TRBJ1-6	TRBV6-5	TRBD1	few
TGTGCCAGCAGCCAAGCCCCAGGGGACAGGGCCTACGAGCAGTACTTC	CASSQAPGDRAYEQYF	TRBJ2-7	TRBV3-1	TRBD1	-
TGTGCCAGCAGGGACAGGGGGCCTTATGAGCAGTTCTTC	CASRDRGPYEQFF	TRBJ2-1	TRBV6-1	TRBD1	-
TGCGCCAGCAGCCTGTGGACAGCCACTGAAGCTTTCTTT	CASSLWTATEAFF	TRBJ1-1	TRBV4-1	-	-
TGCAGTGCTAGTACCGAGAGGAAGGCTTTCTTT	CSASTERKAFF	TRBJ1-1	TRBV20-1	-	-
TGTGCCAGCACCTATCGTCTGGACCCGACAGGGGTCGACTATGGCTACACCTTC	CASTYRLDPTGVDYGYTF	TRBJ1-2	TRBV7-9	TRBD1	medium-sized
TGTGCCAGCAGTTACAGGGGACGGGAATACGAGCAGTACTTC	CASSYRGREYEQYF	TRBJ2-7	TRBV12-3/TRBV12-4	TRBD1	few
TGTGCCAGCAGACCCCCCTCCGGTACTAGCGGGCCCTCCTCCTACGAGCAGTACTTC	CASRPPSGTSGPSSYEQYF	TRBJ2-7	TRBV11-1	TRBD2	-
TGCAGTGCTAGAATTAGCGGTGTGGTCGATGAGCAGTTCTTC	CSARISGVVDEQFF	TRBJ2-1	TRBV20-1	-	-